A selection of T cell receptor beta chains follows, all from one sample in a study of blood T cell repertoires in COVID-19. Assay: immunoSEQ multiplex PCR; the TCRdb copy retains only in-frame clones and omits some. The table shows about 200,000 clones, with about 85% occurring only once. The specimen was peripheral blood. The receptor source for this set is a man aged 55 to 70 with active or convalescent COVID-19. The CDR3 runs from the conserved cysteine through the conserved F or W. A D gene is named only where the DNA matches it firmly. The size field is filled for only some rows; it gives once, few, many or a size class.

J: TRBJ2-3; V: TRBV10-1; D: TRBD2; size: NA; DNA: TGCGCCAGCAGTGAGTCTGGTAGCGGGGGATCGCGCGCAGATACGCAGTATTTT; CDR3: CASSESGSGGSRADTQYF
J: TRBJ1-2; V: TRBV19; D: TRBD1; size: NA; DNA: TGTGCCAGTAGTGACAGGGACTATGGCTACACCTTC; CDR3: CASSDRDYGYTF
J: TRBJ1-1; V: TRBV6-1; D: NA; size: NA; DNA: TGTGCCAGCAGTTCAAGGGTGGGGGCGAAGGCTTTCTTT; CDR3: CASSSRVGAKAFF
J: TRBJ1-3; V: TRBV7-7; D: TRBD1; size: NA; DNA: TGTGCCAGCAGCCCACGGACAGGGCCTGGAAACACCATATATTTT; CDR3: CASSPRTGPGNTIYF
J: TRBJ1-2; V: TRBV14; D: TRBD1; size: NA; DNA: TGTGCCAGCAGCCTGGGTGAGGGACAGCGCTTATATGGCTACACCTTC; CDR3: CASSLGEGQRLYGYTF
J: TRBJ1-2; V: TRBV6-5; D: TRBD1; size: few; DNA: TGTGCCAGCATCGTAGACAGGGGGGGATCCGGTGGCTACACCTTC; CDR3: CASIVDRGGSGGYTF
J: TRBJ1-5; V: TRBV3-1/TRBV3-2; D: TRBD1; size: NA; DNA: TGTGCCAGCAGCCAGGGGACAGGGGCCCAGCCCCAGCATTTT; CDR3: CASSQGTGAQPQHF
J: TRBJ1-2; V: TRBV5-6; D: TRBD1; size: NA; DNA: TGTGCCAGCAGCTTGCGGCAGGGGGTACAGTATGGCTACACCTTC; CDR3: CASSLRQGVQYGYTF
J: TRBJ2-1; V: TRBV20-1; D: TRBD2; size: NA; DNA: TGCAGTGCTAGTCCACTAGCGGGGGGGCACAATGAGCAGTTCTTC; CDR3: CSASPLAGGHNEQFF
J: TRBJ2-7; V: TRBV4-1; D: TRBD1; size: NA; DNA: TGCGCCAGCAGCCAAGACCCCGGGACAGGGGGTTACGAGCAGTACTTC; CDR3: CASSQDPGTGGYEQYF
J: TRBJ1-1; V: TRBV19; D: NA; size: NA; DNA: TGTGCCAGTATGCGGGACTACCACATCTCCATCGAGGCTTTCTTT; CDR3: CASMRDYHISIEAFF
J: TRBJ1-2; V: TRBV7-2; D: TRBD1; size: NA; DNA: TGTGCCAGCAGCCCAAGCTCAGGGGGCTATGGCTACACCTTC; CDR3: CASSPSSGGYGYTF
J: TRBJ2-6; V: TRBV30; D: TRBD1; size: NA; DNA: TGTGCCTGGAGGGGACAGGGGGCTGGGGCCAACGTCCTGACTTTC; CDR3: CAWRGQGAGANVLTF
J: TRBJ1-1; V: TRBV3-1/TRBV3-2; D: NA; size: NA; DNA: TGTGCCTCTGCAGGGGACACTGAAGCTTTCTTT; CDR3: CASAGDTEAFF
J: TRBJ1-1; V: TRBV9; D: NA; size: few; DNA: TGTGCCAGCAGCGTAGAAATAGGGACAGAAGCTTTCTTT; CDR3: CASSVEIGTEAFF
J: TRBJ2-3; V: TRBV5-1; D: NA; size: NA; DNA: TGCGCCAGCAGCTTTGGCAGGGCTGAGACAGATACGCAGTATTTT; CDR3: CASSFGRAETDTQYF
J: TRBJ2-1; V: TRBV19; D: TRBD1; size: NA; DNA: TGTGCCAGTAGTAGCCGGGACAGGGGGTATTACAATGAGCAGTTCTTC; CDR3: CASSSRDRGYYNEQFF
J: TRBJ2-5; V: TRBV7-3; D: NA; size: NA; DNA: TGTGCCAGCAGCTTAACGGGGACAAAACAAGAGACCCAGTACTTC; CDR3: CASSLTGTKQETQYF
J: TRBJ1-2; V: TRBV19; D: NA; size: NA; DNA: TGTGCCAGTAGGCCACCCTCCACGGGTCACGGCTACACCTTC; CDR3: CASRPPSTGHGYTF
J: TRBJ2-1; V: TRBV4-1; D: TRBD2; size: NA; DNA: TGCGCCAGCAGCCAGAGAGCGGGGGGGAATGAGCAGTTCTTC; CDR3: CASSQRAGGNEQFF
J: TRBJ1-1; V: TRBV7-9; D: NA; size: NA; DNA: TGTGCCAGCACCAATAGGGAGGACATGAACACTGAAGCTTTCTTT; CDR3: CASTNREDMNTEAFF
J: TRBJ2-7; V: TRBV7-9; D: NA; size: NA; DNA: TGTGCCAGCAGCTTCTTAAACACCTACGAGCAGTACTTC; CDR3: CASSFLNTYEQYF
J: TRBJ1-3; V: TRBV6-5; D: NA; size: NA; DNA: TGTGCCAGCACAAACCCGAACGGGGGAAACACCATATATTTT; CDR3: CASTNPNGGNTIYF
J: TRBJ2-1; V: TRBV24-1; D: TRBD2; size: NA; DNA: TGTGCCACCAGTGATTTGGTTGCGGGGGGTTACAATGAGCAGTTCTTC; CDR3: CATSDLVAGGYNEQFF
J: TRBJ1-2; V: TRBV2; D: NA; size: NA; DNA: TGTGCCAGCAGTGACGCGGCGGGTTATGGCTACACCTTC; CDR3: CASSDAAGYGYTF
J: TRBJ2-5; V: TRBV2; D: TRBD2; size: NA; DNA: TGTGCCAGCACCGGGGGGGTCCAAGAGACCCAGTACTTC; CDR3: CASTGGVQETQYF
J: TRBJ1-5; V: TRBV15; D: NA; size: NA; DNA: TGTGCCACCAAGGCGGATAGCAATCAGCCCCAGCATTTT; CDR3: CATKADSNQPQHF
J: TRBJ1-4; V: TRBV2; D: TRBD1; size: NA; DNA: TGTGCCAGCAGACCCGGGACAGGGAACGAAAAACTGTTTTTT; CDR3: CASRPGTGNEKLFF
J: TRBJ2-7; V: TRBV4-1; D: TRBD1; size: once; DNA: TGCGCCAGCAGCCAAGAGGACAGGGCCTACGAGCAGTACTTC; CDR3: CASSQEDRAYEQYF
J: TRBJ1-1; V: TRBV25-1; D: NA; size: NA; DNA: TGTGCCAGCAGTGAAGGACGGACAAACACTGAAGCTTTCTTT; CDR3: CASSEGRTNTEAFF
J: TRBJ1-2; V: TRBV19; D: TRBD1; size: NA; DNA: TGTGCCAGTAGTAGGGGAACCGGGACAGGGGGCAACTATGGCTACACCTTC; CDR3: CASSRGTGTGGNYGYTF
J: TRBJ1-6; V: TRBV2; D: TRBD1; size: NA; DNA: TGTGCCAGCAGCCTGACAGGGGGCCCAGAATTATATTCACCCCTCCACTTT; CDR3: CASSLTGGPELYSPLHF
J: TRBJ1-4; V: TRBV5-4; D: NA; size: NA; DNA: TGTGCCAGCAGCTTGGGGCAGGGTATGACTAATGAAAAACTGTTTTTT; CDR3: CASSLGQGMTNEKLFF
J: TRBJ1-2; V: TRBV5-4; D: TRBD1; size: NA; DNA: TGTGCCAGCAGCTTGGGGGACAGGGAGGCCTATGGCTACACCTTC; CDR3: CASSLGDREAYGYTF
J: TRBJ1-4; V: TRBV10-3; D: TRBD1; size: NA; DNA: TGTGCCATCAGTGAGCCCGGACAGGGGGGTGAAAAACTGTTTTTT; CDR3: CAISEPGQGGEKLFF
J: TRBJ2-6; V: TRBV3-1/TRBV3-2; D: NA; size: few; DNA: TGTGCCAGCAGCCAAGGGGCCCCCCTACTCTCTGGGGCCAACGTCCTGACTTTC; CDR3: CASSQGAPLLSGANVLTF
J: TRBJ1-2; V: TRBV5-1; D: TRBD1; size: NA; DNA: TGCGCCAGCAGCTTGGCCGGTACAGGGGGCGCGAGGAGAGGCTACACCTTC; CDR3: CASSLAGTGGARRGYTF
J: TRBJ1-5; V: TRBV6-5; D: NA; size: NA; DNA: TGTGCCAGCAGTTACTCGATTAGAAGCAATCAGCCCCAGCATTTT; CDR3: CASSYSIRSNQPQHF